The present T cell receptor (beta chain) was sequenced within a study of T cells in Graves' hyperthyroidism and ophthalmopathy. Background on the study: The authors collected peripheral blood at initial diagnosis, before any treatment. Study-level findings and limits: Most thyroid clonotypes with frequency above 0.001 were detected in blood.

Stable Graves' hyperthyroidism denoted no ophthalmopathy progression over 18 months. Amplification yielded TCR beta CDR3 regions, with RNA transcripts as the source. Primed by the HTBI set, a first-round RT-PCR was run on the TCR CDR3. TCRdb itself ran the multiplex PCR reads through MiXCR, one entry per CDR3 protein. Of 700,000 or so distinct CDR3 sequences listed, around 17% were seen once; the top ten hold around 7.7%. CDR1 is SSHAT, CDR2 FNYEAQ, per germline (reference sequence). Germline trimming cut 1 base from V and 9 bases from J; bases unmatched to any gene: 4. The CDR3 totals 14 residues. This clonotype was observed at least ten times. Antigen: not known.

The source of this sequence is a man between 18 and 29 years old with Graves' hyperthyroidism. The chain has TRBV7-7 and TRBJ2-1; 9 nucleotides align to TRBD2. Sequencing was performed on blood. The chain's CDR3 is CASSLVAGVGEQFF. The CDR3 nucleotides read TGTGCCAGCAGCTTAGTAGCGGGAGTTGGTGAGCAGTTCTTC. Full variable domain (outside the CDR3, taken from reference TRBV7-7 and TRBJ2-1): GAGVSQSPRYKVTKRGQDVTLRCDPISSHATLYWYQQALGQGPEFLTYFNYEAQPDKSGLPSDRFSAERPEGSISTLTIQRTEQRDSAMYRCASSLVAGVGEQFFGPGTRLTVL.